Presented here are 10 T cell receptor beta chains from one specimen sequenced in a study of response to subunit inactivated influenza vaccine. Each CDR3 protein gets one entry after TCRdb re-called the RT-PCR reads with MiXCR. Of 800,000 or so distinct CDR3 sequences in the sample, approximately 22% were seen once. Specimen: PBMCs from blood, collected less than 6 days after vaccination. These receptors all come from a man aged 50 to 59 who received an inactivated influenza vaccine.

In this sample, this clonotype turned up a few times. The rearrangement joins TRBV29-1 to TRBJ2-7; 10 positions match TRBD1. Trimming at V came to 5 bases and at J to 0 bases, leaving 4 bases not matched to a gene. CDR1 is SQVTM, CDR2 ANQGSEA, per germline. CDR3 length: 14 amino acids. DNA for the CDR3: TGCAGCGTTCAGGGGACAGGGGCCTCCTACGAGCAGTACTTC. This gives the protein CSVQGTGASYEQYF.

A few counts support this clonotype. CDR3 region: CASSLARDDGELFF. In DNA form, the CDR3 reads TGCGCCAGCAGCTTGGCCAGGGATGACGGGGAGCTGTTTTTT. The chain recombines TRBV5-1 with TRBJ2-2; D might be TRBD1 (5 bases). The ends were cut back, 0 bases at V and 7 bases at J, with 10 bases in the middle. This CDR3 is built from 14 residues. In germline, CDR1 is SGHRS, CDR2 YFSETQ.

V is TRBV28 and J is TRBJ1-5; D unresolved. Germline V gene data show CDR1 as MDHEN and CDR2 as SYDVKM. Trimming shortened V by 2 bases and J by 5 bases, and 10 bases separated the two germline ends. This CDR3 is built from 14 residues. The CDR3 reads CASSLVRRDQPQHF. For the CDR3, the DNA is TGTGCCAGCAGTTTAGTCCGAAGGGATCAGCCCCAGCATTTT.

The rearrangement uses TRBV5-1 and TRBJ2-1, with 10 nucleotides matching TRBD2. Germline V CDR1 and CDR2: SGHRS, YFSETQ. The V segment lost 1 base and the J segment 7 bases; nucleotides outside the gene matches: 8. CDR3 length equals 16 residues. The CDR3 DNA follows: TGCGCCAGCAGCTTGTTTAGCGGGAGGAGTGGGAATGAGCAGTTCTTC. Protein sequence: CASSLFSGRSGNEQFF.

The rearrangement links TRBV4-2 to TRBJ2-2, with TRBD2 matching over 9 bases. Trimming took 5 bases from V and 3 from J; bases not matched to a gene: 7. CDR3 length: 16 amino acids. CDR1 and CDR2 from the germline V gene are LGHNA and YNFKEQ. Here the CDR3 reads CASSYLAGSDTGELFF. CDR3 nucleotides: TGTGCCAGCAGCTACCTAGCGGGAAGTGACACCGGGGAGCTGTTTTTT.

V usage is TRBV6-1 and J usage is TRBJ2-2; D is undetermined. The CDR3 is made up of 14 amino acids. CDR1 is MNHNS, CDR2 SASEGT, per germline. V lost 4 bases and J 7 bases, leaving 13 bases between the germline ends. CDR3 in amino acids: CASSAPNVGGELFF. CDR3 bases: TGTGCCAGCAGTGCCCCCAACGTGGGCGGGGAGCTGTTTTTT.

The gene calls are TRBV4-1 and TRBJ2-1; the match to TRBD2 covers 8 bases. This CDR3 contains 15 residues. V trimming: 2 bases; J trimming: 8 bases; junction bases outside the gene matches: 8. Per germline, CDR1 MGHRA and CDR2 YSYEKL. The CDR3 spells CASSQTGTRVYEQFF. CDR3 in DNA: TGCGCCAGCAGCCAAACCGGGACTAGAGTCTATGAGCAGTTCTTC.

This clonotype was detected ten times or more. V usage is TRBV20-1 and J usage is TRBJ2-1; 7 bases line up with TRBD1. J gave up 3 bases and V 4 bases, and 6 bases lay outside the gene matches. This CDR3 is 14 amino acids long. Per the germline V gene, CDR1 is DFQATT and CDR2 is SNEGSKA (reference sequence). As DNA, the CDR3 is TGCAGTGCTAAAAACAGGGGCCTCTACAATGAGCAGTTCTTC. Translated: CSAKNRGLYNEQFF.

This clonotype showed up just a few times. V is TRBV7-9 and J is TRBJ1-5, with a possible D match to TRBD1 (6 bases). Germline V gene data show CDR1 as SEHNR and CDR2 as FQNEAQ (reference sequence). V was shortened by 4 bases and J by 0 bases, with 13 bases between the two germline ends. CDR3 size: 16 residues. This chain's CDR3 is CASSSGQLDSNQPQHF. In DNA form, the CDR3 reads TGTGCCAGCAGCTCCGGACAGTTAGATAGCAATCAGCCCCAGCATTTT.

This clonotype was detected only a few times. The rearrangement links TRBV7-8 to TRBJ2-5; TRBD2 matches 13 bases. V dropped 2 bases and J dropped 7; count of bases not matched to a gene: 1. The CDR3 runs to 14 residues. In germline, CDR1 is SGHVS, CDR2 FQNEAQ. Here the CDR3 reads CASSLRLAGGTQYF. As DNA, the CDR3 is TGTGCCAGCAGCTTAAGACTAGCGGGAGGGACCCAGTACTTC.